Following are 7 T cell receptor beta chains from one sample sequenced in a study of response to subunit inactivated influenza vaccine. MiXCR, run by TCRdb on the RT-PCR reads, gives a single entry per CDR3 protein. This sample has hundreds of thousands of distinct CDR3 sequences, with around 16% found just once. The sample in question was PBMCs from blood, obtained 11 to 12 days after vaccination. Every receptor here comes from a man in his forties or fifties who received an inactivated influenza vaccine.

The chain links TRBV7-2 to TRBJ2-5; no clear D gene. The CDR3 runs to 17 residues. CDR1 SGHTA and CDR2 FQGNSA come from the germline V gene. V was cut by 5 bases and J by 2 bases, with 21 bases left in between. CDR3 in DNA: TGTGCCAGCAGCGTAACGGGCACCCCGACCCTGCAAGAGACCCAGTACTTC. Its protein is CASSVTGTPTLQETQYF.

The DNA of the CDR3 is TGTGCCAGCAGTTTAACACAGGGAATTTTCTATGGCTACACCTTC. Protein sequence: CASSLTQGIFYGYTF. This chain connects TRBV28 to TRBJ1-2, with a possible D match to TRBD1 (6 bases). Germline values: CDR1 MDHEN, CDR2 SYDVKM. The germline V and J ends were trimmed by 2 bases and 4 bases, with 14 bases remaining between them. CDR3 length: 15 residues.

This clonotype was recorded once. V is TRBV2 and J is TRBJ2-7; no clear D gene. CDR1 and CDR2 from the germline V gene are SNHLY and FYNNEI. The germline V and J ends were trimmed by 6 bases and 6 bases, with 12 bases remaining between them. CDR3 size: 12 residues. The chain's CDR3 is CASSGDEIEQYF. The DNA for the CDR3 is TGTGCCAGCAGCGGAGACGAGATCGAGCAGTACTTC.

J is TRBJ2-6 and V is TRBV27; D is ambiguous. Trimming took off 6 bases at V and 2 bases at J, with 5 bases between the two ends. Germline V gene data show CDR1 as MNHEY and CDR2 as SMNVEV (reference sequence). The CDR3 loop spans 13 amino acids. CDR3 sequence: CASRLTGANVLTF. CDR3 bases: TGTGCCAGCAGGCTAACTGGGGCCAACGTCCTGACTTTC.

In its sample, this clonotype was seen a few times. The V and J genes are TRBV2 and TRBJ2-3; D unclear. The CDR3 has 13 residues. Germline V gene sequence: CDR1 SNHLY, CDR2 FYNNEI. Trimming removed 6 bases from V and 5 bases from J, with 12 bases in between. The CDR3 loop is CASRSGPQDTQYF. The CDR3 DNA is TGTGCCAGCAGATCCGGGCCCCAAGATACGCAGTATTTT.

The CDR3 nucleotides are TGTGCCATCAGTGACACGGCCTCCTACGAGCAGTACTTC. Protein sequence: CAISDTASYEQYF. This sequence joins TRBV10-3 and TRBJ2-7; D call uncertain. With 3 bases removed from V and 0 bases from J, the gap between germline ends came to 6 bases. The length of the CDR3 is 13 residues. Germline V lookup: CDR1 ENHRY, CDR2 SYGVKD.

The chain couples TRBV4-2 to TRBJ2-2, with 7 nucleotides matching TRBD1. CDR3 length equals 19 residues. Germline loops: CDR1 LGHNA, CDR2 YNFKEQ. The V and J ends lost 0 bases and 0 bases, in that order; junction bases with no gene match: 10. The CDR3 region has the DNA TGTGCCAGCAGCCAAGATGAGACAGGGATCGCAGCGAACACCGGGGAGCTGTTTTTT. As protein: CASSQDETGIAANTGELFF.